These 13 T cell receptor beta chains originate from one sample sequenced in a study of OX40 agonist ivuxolimab in advanced cancers. Sequencing used immunoSEQ multiplex PCR; TCRdb keeps in-frame clones, though not all of them. The sample gives approximately 65,000 clones, about 92% of which show up once; 0.5% to 0.75% is in the top ten. The specimen comprised CD4+ or CD8+ T cells sorted from blood, sampled in a trial of the OX40 agonist ivuxolimab. The receptor set was obtained from an adult with an advanced solid tumor such as melanoma, head and neck, liver or kidney cancer.

This sequence joins TRBV5-6 and TRBJ1-1, with D possibly TRBD1 on 5 matching bases. The CDR3 has 14 amino acids. V lost 4 bases to trimming and J lost 10 bases, with 20 bases between them. In germline, CDR1 is SGHDT, CDR2 YYEEEE. As DNA, the CDR3 is TGTGCCAGCAGCGAGAAGGGACGGAATCTTATAGCTTTCTTT. It is translated as CASSEKGRNLIAFF.

The chain joins TRBV4-2 to TRBJ2-1, with D perhaps matching TRBD2 (6 bases). V shed 1 base and J shed 10 bases, with 29 bases lying between them. Looked up from germline, CDR1 is LGHNA and CDR2 is YNFKEQ. The CDR3 is 19 residues long. CDR3 region: CASSQGPGMIAARPWEQFF. The CDR3, as DNA: TGTGCCAGCAGCCAAGGTCCAGGCATGATAGCGGCCAGGCCCTGGGAGCAGTTCTTC.

This clone was seen only once. The chain employs TRBV30 and TRBJ2-5; no firm D call. Looked up from germline, CDR1 is GTSNPN and CDR2 is SVGIG (reference sequence). CDR3 length equals 12 residues. Trimming removed 5 bases from V and 4 bases from J, with 11 bases in between. The CDR3 DNA is TGTGCCTGGCAGTACGGCGGAGAGACCCAGTACTTC. Its translation is CAWQYGGETQYF. The complete variable domain, with remaining parts taken from reference TRBV30 and TRBJ2-5, reads SQTIHQWPATLVQPVGSPLSLECTVEGTSNPNLYWYRQAAGRGLQLLFYSVGIGQISSEVPQNLSASRPQDRQFILSSKKLLLSDSGFYLCAWQYGGETQYFGPGTRLLVL.

In this sample, this clone turned up once. The chain has TRBV9 and TRBJ2-1, with D perhaps TRBD1 or TRBD2 (6 bases each). Germline V lookup: CDR1 SGDLS, CDR2 YYNGEE. CDR3 length equals 16 residues. V was cut by 3 bases and J by 6 bases, with 19 bases left in between. DNA of the CDR3: TGTGCCAGCAGCGGAGATACAGGGAGGAGTGGCAATGAGCAGTTCTTC. Protein product: CASSGDTGRSGNEQFF. The whole variable domain, filled in from reference TRBV9 and TRBJ2-1, reads DSGVTQTPKHLITATGQRVTLRCSPRSGDLSVYWYQQSLDQGLQFLIQYYNGEERAKGNILERFSAQQFPDLHSELNLSSLELGDSALYFCASSGDTGRSGNEQFFGPGTRLTVL.

The rearrangement links TRBV9 to TRBJ2-5; TRBD2 matches 10 bases. Germline trimming cut 3 bases from V and 5 bases from J; bases unmatched to any gene: 7. The germline CDR1 and CDR2 sequences are SGDLS and YYNGEE. CDR3 size: 15 residues. CDR3 DNA sequence: TGTGCCAGCAGCGGAGGGACTAGCGTGTCTGAGACCCAGTACTTC. This translates into CASSGGTSVSETQYF.

The V and J genes are TRBV11-2 and TRBJ1-1, with D unresolved. CDR1 is SGHAT, CDR2 FQNNGV, per germline. Trimming left V 2 bases short and J 5 bases short, with 9 bases between. The CDR3 sequence is 13 residues long. The CDR3 bases are TGTGCCAGCAGCTTAATTCCGGAGACTGAAGCTTTCTTT. Its protein is CASSLIPETEAFF.

This chain joins TRBV18 and TRBJ2-5, with TRBD2 identical over 12 bases. Germline V gene sequence: CDR1 KGHSH, CDR2 LQKENI. The V segment lost 4 bases and the J segment 4 bases; nucleotides outside the gene matches: 10. The CDR3 extends over 17 amino acids. In DNA form, the CDR3 reads TGTGCCAGCTCACGGTCTAGCGGGAGGGCCCCGGCAGAGACCCAGTACTTC. It translates to CASSRSSGRAPAETQYF. The complete variable domain, with remaining parts taken from reference TRBV18 and TRBJ2-5, reads NAGVMQNPRHLVRRRGQEARLRCSPMKGHSHVYWYRQLPEEGLKFMVYLQKENIIDESGMPKERFSAEFPKEGPSILRIQQVVRGDSAAYFCASSRSSGRAPAETQYFGPGTRLLVL.

The chain links TRBV6-5 to TRBJ1-6; D call uncertain. With 0 bases removed from V and 10 bases from J, the gap between germline ends came to 13 bases. Germline CDR1 reads MNHEY; CDR2 reads SVGAGI. The CDR3 has 15 amino acids. The CDR3 here is CASSYSDKLGSPLHF. CDR3 DNA: TGTGCCAGCAGTTACTCTGACAAGTTAGGCTCACCCCTCCACTTT.

The chain combines TRBV6-1 with TRBJ1-2, with TRBD1 matching 8 bases. The CDR3 totals 13 residues. Per germline, CDR1 MNHNS and CDR2 SASEGT. Unmatched junction bases numbered 1, after V lost 5 bases and J lost 2 bases. In DNA, the CDR3 is TGTGCCAGCAGTCAGGGGGCGAACTATGGCTACACCTTC. This sequence encodes CASSQGANYGYTF.

V and J are TRBV5-4 and TRBJ2-7, with a tentative D call TRBD1 (7 bases). CDR3 length: 13 amino acids. The germline V and J ends were trimmed by 4 bases and 3 bases, with 11 bases remaining between them. Looked up from germline, CDR1 is SGHNT and CDR2 is YYREEE (reference sequence). The CDR3 reads CASSGRGDYEQYF. CDR3 nucleotides: TGTGCCAGCAGCGGCAGGGGGGACTACGAGCAGTACTTC.

The chain employs TRBV11-3 and TRBJ1-6; D unresolved. This CDR3 comprises 16 residues. CDR1 SGHNT and CDR2 YENEEA come from the germline V gene. V lost 3 bases and J lost 7, with 16 bases in between. In DNA form, the CDR3 reads TGTGCCAGCAGCTTTCCGGGGTTAGGTCAAAATTCACCCCTCCACTTT. It encodes CASSFPGLGQNSPLHF.

This chain connects TRBV6-6 to TRBJ1-1; D uncertain. The CDR3 sequence is 13 residues long. Trimming cost V 6 bases and J 5 bases, with 13 bases left between them. The V gene's germline CDR1 is MNHNY and CDR2 SVGAGI (reference sequence). As DNA, the CDR3 is TGTGCCAGCAGCCCCCAGGCGGCTACTGAAGCTTTCTTT. It yields the protein CASSPQAATEAFF.

V is TRBV9 and J is TRBJ2-5, with 7 bases aligning to TRBD1. Trimming at V came to 4 bases and at J to 5 bases, leaving 5 bases not matched to a gene. Germline CDR1 is SGDLS and CDR2 is YYNGEE. CDR3 length: 13 amino acids. CDR3 nucleotide sequence: TGTGCCAGCAGCTTACAGGGGATGGAGACCCAGTACTTC. This translates into CASSLQGMETQYF.